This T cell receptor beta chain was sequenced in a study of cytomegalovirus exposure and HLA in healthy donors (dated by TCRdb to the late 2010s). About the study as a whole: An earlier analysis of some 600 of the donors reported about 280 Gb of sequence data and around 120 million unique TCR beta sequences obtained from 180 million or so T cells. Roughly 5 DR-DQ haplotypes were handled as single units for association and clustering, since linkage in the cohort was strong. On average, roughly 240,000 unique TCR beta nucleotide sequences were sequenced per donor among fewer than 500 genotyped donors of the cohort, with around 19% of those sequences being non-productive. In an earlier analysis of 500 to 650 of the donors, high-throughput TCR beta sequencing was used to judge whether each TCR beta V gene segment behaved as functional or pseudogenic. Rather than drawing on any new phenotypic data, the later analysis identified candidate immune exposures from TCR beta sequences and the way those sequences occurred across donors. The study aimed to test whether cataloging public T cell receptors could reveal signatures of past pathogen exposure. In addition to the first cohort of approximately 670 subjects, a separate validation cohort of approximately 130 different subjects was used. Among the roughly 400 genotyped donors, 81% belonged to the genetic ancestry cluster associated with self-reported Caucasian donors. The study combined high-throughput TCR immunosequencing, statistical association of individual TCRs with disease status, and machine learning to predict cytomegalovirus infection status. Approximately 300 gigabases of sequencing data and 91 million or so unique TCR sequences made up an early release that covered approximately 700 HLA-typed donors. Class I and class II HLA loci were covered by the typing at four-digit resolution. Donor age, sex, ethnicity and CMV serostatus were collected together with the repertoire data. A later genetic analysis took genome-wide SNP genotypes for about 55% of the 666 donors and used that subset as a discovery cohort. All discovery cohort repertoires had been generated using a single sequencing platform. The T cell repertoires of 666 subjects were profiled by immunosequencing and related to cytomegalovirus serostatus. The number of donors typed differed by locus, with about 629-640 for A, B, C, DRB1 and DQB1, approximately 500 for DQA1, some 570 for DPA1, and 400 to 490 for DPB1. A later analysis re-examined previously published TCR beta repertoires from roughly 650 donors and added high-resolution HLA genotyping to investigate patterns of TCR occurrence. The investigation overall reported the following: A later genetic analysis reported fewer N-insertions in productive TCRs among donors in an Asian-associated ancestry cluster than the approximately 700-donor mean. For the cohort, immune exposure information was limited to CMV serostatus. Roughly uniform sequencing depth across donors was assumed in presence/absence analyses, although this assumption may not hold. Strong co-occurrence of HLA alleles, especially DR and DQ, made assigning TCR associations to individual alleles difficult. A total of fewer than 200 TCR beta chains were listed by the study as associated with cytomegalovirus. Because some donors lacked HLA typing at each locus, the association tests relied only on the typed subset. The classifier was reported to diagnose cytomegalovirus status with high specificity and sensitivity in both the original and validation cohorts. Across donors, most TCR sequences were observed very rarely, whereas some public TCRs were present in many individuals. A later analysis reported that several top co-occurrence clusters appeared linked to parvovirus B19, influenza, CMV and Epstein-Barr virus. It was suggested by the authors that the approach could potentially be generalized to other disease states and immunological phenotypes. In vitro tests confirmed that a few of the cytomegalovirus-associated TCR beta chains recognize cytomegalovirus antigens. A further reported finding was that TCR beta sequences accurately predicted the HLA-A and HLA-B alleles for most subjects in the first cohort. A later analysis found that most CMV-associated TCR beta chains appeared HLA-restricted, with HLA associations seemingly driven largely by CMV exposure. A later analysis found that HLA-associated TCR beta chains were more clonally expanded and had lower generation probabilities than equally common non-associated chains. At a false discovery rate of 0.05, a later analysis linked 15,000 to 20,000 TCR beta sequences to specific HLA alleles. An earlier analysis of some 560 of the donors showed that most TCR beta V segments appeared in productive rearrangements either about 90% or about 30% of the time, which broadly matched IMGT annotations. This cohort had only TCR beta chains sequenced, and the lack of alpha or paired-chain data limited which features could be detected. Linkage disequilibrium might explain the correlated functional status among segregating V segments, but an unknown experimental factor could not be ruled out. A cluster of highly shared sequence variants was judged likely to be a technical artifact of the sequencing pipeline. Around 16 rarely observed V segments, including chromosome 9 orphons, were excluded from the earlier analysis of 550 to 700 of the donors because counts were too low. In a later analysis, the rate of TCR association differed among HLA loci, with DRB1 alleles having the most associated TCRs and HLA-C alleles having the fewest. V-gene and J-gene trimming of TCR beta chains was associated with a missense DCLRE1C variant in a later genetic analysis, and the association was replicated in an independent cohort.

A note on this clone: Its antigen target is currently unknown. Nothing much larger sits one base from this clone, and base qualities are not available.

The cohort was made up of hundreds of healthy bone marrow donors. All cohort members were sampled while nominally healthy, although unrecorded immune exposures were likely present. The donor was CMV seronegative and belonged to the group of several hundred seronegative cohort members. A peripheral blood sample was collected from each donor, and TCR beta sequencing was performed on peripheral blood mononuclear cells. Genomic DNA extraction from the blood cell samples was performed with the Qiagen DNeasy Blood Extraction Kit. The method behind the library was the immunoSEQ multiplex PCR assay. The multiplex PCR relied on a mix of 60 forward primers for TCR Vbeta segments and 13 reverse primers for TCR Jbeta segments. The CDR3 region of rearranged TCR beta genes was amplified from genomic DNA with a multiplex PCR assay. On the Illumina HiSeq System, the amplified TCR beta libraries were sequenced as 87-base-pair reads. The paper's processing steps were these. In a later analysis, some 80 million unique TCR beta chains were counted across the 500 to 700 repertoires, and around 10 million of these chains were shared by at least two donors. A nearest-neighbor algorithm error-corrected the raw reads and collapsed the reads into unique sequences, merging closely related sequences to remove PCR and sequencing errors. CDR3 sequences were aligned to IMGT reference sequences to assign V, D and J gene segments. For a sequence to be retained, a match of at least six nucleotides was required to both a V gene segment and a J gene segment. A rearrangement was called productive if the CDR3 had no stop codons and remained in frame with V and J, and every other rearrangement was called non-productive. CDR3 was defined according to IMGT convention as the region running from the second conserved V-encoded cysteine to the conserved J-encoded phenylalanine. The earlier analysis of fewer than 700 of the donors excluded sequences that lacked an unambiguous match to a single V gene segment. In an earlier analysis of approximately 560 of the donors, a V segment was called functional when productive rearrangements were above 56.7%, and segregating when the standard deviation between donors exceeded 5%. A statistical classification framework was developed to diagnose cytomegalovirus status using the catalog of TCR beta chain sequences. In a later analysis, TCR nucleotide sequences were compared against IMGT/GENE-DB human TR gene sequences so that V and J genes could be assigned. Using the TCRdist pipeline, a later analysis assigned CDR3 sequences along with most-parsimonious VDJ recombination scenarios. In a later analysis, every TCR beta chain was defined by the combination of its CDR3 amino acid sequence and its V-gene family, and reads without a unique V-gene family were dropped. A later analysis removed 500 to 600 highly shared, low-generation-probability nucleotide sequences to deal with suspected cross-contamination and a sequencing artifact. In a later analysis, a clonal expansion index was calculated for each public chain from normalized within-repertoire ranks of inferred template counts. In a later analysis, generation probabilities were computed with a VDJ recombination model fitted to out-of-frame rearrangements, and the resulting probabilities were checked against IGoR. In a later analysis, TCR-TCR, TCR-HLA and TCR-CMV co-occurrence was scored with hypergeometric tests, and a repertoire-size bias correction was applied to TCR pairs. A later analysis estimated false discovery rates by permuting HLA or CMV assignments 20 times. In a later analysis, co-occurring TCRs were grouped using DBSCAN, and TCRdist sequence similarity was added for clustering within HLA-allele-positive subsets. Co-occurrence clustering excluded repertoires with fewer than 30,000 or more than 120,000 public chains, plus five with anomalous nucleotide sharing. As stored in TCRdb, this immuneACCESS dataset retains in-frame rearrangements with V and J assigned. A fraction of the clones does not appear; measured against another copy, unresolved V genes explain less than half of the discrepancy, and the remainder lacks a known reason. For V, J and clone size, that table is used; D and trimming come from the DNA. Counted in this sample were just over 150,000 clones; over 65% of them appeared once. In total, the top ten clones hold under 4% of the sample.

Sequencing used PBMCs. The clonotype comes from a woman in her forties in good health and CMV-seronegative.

This receptor has the CDR3 CASSSLSRAGGYTF. The base sequence is TGTGCCAGCAGCTCTCTAAGCAGGGCTGGAGGCTACACCTTC. The sequence joins TRBV5-4 to TRBJ1-2; a weak D assignment points to TRBD1 (5 bases agree). Reading the germline V gene (reference sequence) gives CDR1 SGHNT and CDR2 YYREEE. The CDR3 runs 14 residues from the cysteine to the phenylalanine. The retained sequence is limited to the CDR3, 42 bases, with the frame set at the first base. V lost 3 bases and J lost 8 bases; the stretch between them is 17 bases long.